Presented here are 23 T cell receptor beta chains from one specimen sequenced in a study of shared clonotypes between healthy human individuals. Data came from immunoSEQ multiplex PCR; TCRdb stores just in-frame clones and leaves some out. The sample lists around 2,000,000 clones; roughly 91% were seen once. Positively selected for CCR7, the CD45RO-negative cells used as naive CD8 cells excluded terminally differentiated effector memory CD45RA+ cells. Sequencing was carried out using naive CD8+ T cells from PBMCs. Every receptor here comes from a young man in good health. Some clones in this sample may be carry-over from other donors' samples.

The gene calls are TRBV2 and TRBJ2-7, with 11 bases identical to TRBD2. V lost 4 bases to trimming and J lost 2 bases; unmatched junction nucleotides: 10. CDR1 is SNHLY and CDR2 is FYNNEI in the germline V gene. The CDR3 is made up of 17 amino acids. CDR3 sequence reads: CASSVSSGRAGPYEQYF. In DNA form, the CDR3 reads TGTGCCAGCAGTGTGAGTAGCGGGAGGGCCGGTCCCTACGAGCAGTACTTC.

The chain couples TRBV16 to TRBJ1-5; no clear D gene. Germline lookup yields CDR1 KGHSY and CDR2 FQNENV. Trimming stripped 0 bases from V and 2 bases from J, with 17 bases between. The CDR3 covers 18 residues. This CDR3 is CASSQSILYDVRNQPQHF. CDR3 coding DNA: TGTGCCAGCAGCCAATCGATTCTCTATGACGTACGCAATCAGCCCCAGCATTTT.

The chain couples TRBV7-2 to TRBJ2-5; maybe TRBD1 (5 bases). Germline CDR1 SGHTA, CDR2 FQGNSA. With 5 bases removed from V and 7 bases from J, the gap between germline ends came to 17 bases. CDR3 length: 14 amino acids. For the CDR3, the DNA is TGTGCCAGCAGCATAGAGAGCAGGGAAGGGACCCAGTACTTC. As protein: CASSIESREGTQYF.

The rearrangement uses TRBV2 and TRBJ1-3, with D possibly being TRBD1 (6 bases). This CDR3 contains 14 residues. Germline CDR1 reads SNHLY; CDR2 reads FYNNEI. V was clipped by 6 bases and J by 0 bases, with 9 bases between them. CDR3 protein: CASRTGFSGNTIYF. CDR3 bases: TGTGCCAGCAGGACAGGATTCTCTGGAAACACCATATATTTT.

V usage is TRBV9 and J usage is TRBJ1-1; 7 nucleotides line up with TRBD1. The CDR3 contains 14 residues. The V segment lost 0 bases and the J segment 10 bases; nucleotides outside the gene matches: 9. From germline, CDR1 is SGDLS and CDR2 YYNGEE. CDR3 DNA sequence: TGTGCCAGCAGCGTAGTGGAACAGGGGCTTGGAGCTTTCTTT. This sequence encodes CASSVVEQGLGAFF.

This chain connects TRBV10-1 to TRBJ1-2; no clear D gene. Germline-derived CDR1 and CDR2 are WNHNN and SYGVQD (reference sequence). The germline V and J ends were trimmed by 2 bases and 7 bases, with 11 bases remaining between them. This CDR3 is 13 amino acids long. The CDR3 reads CASSESGPTGYTF. Written as DNA, the CDR3 is TGCGCCAGCAGTGAGAGCGGGCCGACTGGCTACACCTTC.

The CDR3 sequence: CASSGGQVGQPQHF. The CDR3 DNA follows: TGTGCCAGCAGCGGGGGACAGGTAGGTCAGCCCCAGCATTTT. V and J are TRBV28 and TRBJ1-5; 8 nucleotides align to TRBD1. The CDR3 is 14 amino acids. The V gene end was trimmed by 6 bases and the J gene end by 6 bases; junction bases not matched to a gene: 7. The germline gives CDR1 MDHEN, CDR2 SYDVKM.

This clone was seen more than once but under ten times. This chain connects TRBV27 to TRBJ1-1, with a weak D call TRBD1 (5 bases). Germline CDR1 and CDR2: MNHEY and SMNVEV (reference sequence). Trimming took 7 bases from V and 4 from J, leaving 13 bases between them. This CDR3 contains 13 residues. CDR3 DNA sequence: TGTGCCAGCACCCCAGGGAGTGTCACTGAAGCTTTCTTT. It is translated as CASTPGSVTEAFF.

The sample holds one count of this clone. The rearrangement joins TRBV11-2 to TRBJ2-2; D is perhaps TRBD1 or TRBD2 (5 bases each). The germline V gene encodes CDR1 SGHAT and CDR2 FQNNGV. This CDR3 has 15 amino acids. Trimming cost V 8 bases and J 3 bases, with 16 bases left between them. Here the CDR3 DNA reads TGTGCCAGCCGGGTACGAGGGGCCGACACCGGGGAGCTGTTTTTT. This sequence encodes CASRVRGADTGELFF.

The chain is built from TRBV6-5 and TRBJ2-3; the D gene is possibly TRBD2 (5 bases). V was trimmed by 7 bases and J by 6 bases, leaving 11 bases between them. CDR3 length: 12 amino acids. Per the germline V gene, CDR1 is MNHEY and CDR2 is SVGAGI. The DNA of the CDR3 is TGTGCCAGCATCCGCGGGCGCGATACGCAGTATTTT. Its protein is CASIRGRDTQYF.

This rearrangement joins TRBV27 to TRBJ2-1; D call uncertain. Per germline, CDR1 MNHEY and CDR2 SMNVEV (reference sequence). The V end was cut by 8 bases, the J end by 0 bases, with 11 bases between. The CDR3 runs to 14 residues. CDR3 sequence: CASRWSGSYNEQFF. The DNA of the CDR3 is TGTGCCAGCCGGTGGTCGGGCTCCTACAATGAGCAGTTCTTC.

The chain is built from TRBV5-6 and TRBJ2-1; the D gene could be TRBD1 or TRBD2 (5 bases each). V was shortened by 0 bases and J by 8 bases, with 9 bases between the two germline ends. The germline gives CDR1 SGHDT, CDR2 YYEEEE. The CDR3 totals 13 residues. CDR3 region: CASSLGGEHEQFF. CDR3 sequence (DNA): TGTGCCAGCAGCTTGGGAGGGGAACATGAGCAGTTCTTC.

The chain combines TRBV9 with TRBJ2-1; D uncertain. V was trimmed by 3 bases and J by 8 bases, leaving 15 bases between them. CDR3 length: 14 residues. The V gene's germline CDR1 is SGDLS and CDR2 YYNGEE. The CDR3 bases are TGTGCCAGCAGCGAGGACGGCTTAGACCATGAGCAGTTCTTC. As protein: CASSEDGLDHEQFF.

This clone was counted once. The chain is built from TRBV7-6 and TRBJ2-7; 8 bases map to TRBD1. Germline V CDR1 and CDR2: SGHVS, FNYEAQ. J was trimmed by 6 bases and V by 3 bases; bases with no gene match: 1. The CDR3 loop spans 12 amino acids. The CDR3 here is CASSFRGREQYF. The CDR3 nucleotides are TGTGCCAGCAGCTTCAGGGGGCGCGAGCAGTACTTC.

The chain carries TRBV7-2 and TRBJ2-7, with TRBD1 matching over 8 bases. The length of the CDR3 is 15 residues. The germline V gene has CDR1 SGHTA and CDR2 FQGNSA. J was trimmed by 7 bases and V by 6 bases; bases with no gene match: 14. The CDR3: CASRSRDRPPREQYF. The CDR3 DNA reads as TGTGCCAGCAGATCGCGGGACAGGCCGCCTCGGGAGCAGTACTTC.

This clone was detected a few times. J is TRBJ1-1 and V is TRBV27, with D unclear. Germline lookup yields CDR1 MNHEY and CDR2 SMNVEV (reference sequence). V dropped 4 bases and J dropped 7 bases, with 10 bases sitting between them. The CDR3 is made up of 12 amino acids. This CDR3 reads CASSSGSGEAFF. The CDR3 bases are TGTGCCAGCAGTTCGGGGTCAGGTGAAGCTTTCTTT.

The chain combines TRBV9 with TRBJ2-1; 9 bases are a match to TRBD2. CDR3 length: 15 residues. J was trimmed by 8 bases and V by 4 bases; bases with no gene match: 10. Germline CDR1 reads SGDLS; CDR2 reads YYNGEE. The CDR3 spells CASSPGTSRGDEQFF. For the CDR3, the DNA is TGTGCCAGCAGCCCAGGGACTAGCAGGGGGGATGAGCAGTTCTTC.

This clone was observed once. CDR3 in amino acids: CASSQGGLGSGEQFF. In DNA form, the CDR3 reads TGTGCCAGCAGCCAAGGGGGACTAGGTTCTGGTGAGCAGTTCTTC. The rearrangement links TRBV4-2 to TRBJ2-1; 8 nucleotides match TRBD2. Per germline, CDR1 LGHNA and CDR2 YNFKEQ. The CDR3 loop spans 15 amino acids. With 1 base clipped from V and 9 bases from J, the junction kept 8 bases outside the gene matches.

The rearrangement joins TRBV27 to TRBJ1-2, with D possibly being TRBD1 (5 bases). The germline V gene has CDR1 MNHEY and CDR2 SMNVEV (reference sequence). V shed 1 base and J shed 4 bases, with 16 bases lying between them. The CDR3 is 16 amino acids. In DNA, the CDR3 is TGTGCCAGCAGTTTATTGGGTGGGGGAGCGGGCTATGGCTACACCTTC. This sequence encodes CASSLLGGGAGYGYTF.

This clone was observed a single time. The chain couples TRBV6-5 to TRBJ1-2; no clear D gene. CDR1 and CDR2 from the germline V gene are MNHEY and SVGAGI. V was trimmed by 6 bases and J by 3 bases, leaving 14 bases between them. This CDR3 has 14 amino acids. DNA of the CDR3: TGTGCCAGCAGCCCAGGTTGGGGTGACTATGGCTACACCTTC. It encodes CASSPGWGDYGYTF.

V is TRBV6-5 and J is TRBJ2-7; possibly TRBD1 for D (6 bases). V lost 6 bases to trimming and J lost 0 bases, with 6 bases between them. Germline V gene data show CDR1 as MNHEY and CDR2 as SVGAGI. The CDR3 contains 12 residues. The CDR3 sequence: CASRDSSYEQYF. As DNA, the CDR3 is TGTGCCAGCAGGGACAGCTCCTACGAGCAGTACTTC.

Concerning this clone: The same CDR3 is also encoded by other DNA sequences in this sample. The chain recombines TRBV27 with TRBJ1-4, with D perhaps TRBD1 (5 bases). The V gene lost 5 bases and the J gene lost 4 bases, with 11 bases spanning the gap. Germline V CDR1 and CDR2: MNHEY, SMNVEV (reference sequence). This CDR3 region has 14 residues. The CDR3 loop is CASSLRGGNEKLFF. The CDR3 DNA reads TGTGCCAGCAGTCTCCGGGGGGGTAATGAAAAACTGTTTTTT.

The rearrangement links TRBV6-1 to TRBJ1-5, with D maybe TRBD1 (5 bases). The germline CDR1 and CDR2 sequences are MNHNS and SASEGT. This CDR3 comprises 16 residues. With 4 bases removed from V and 3 bases from J, the gap between germline ends came to 16 bases. The DNA of the CDR3 is TGTGCCAGCAGTGCCCTAGAGAGGGGCAACAATCAGCCCCAGCATTTT. Its protein is CASSALERGNNQPQHF.